This TCR beta chain was obtained from a study of molecular identifiers for immune sequencing clone quantification. Overall study findings and caveats: Jurkat TCR RNA from one cell was spiked into about a million naive cells, and it was reportedly detectable there. Identical barcode-sharing TCR molecules could lead to underestimated sizes for highly expanded clones.

This clonotype was detected ten times or more. Its antigen remains unknown. Naive CD8 library inputs spanned roughly 18,000 to 1,000,000 sorted cells and 10%, 30% or 50% RNA. TCR libraries were built in bulk with a published protocol and specific TCR primers. TCRdb passed the PCR reads through MiXCR, listing each CDR3 protein once. The sample includes nearly 650,000 distinct CDR3 sequences, about 25% of them seen just once. The CDR3 is 14 amino acids. The germline gives CDR1 LGHDT, CDR2 YNNKEL (reference sequence). Trimming shortened V by 0 bases and J by 6 bases, and 10 bases separated the two germline ends.

Sequencing was performed on naive CD8+ T cells from blood, with Jurkat cell RNA spiked in. Described subset: FACS-sorted CD8+CD4-CCR7+CD45RA+ naive T cells. This clonotype originated in a human donor in good health. Some libraries in this study had Jurkat cell RNA spiked in. This chain links TRBV3-1 with TRBJ2-3; no definite D call. The CDR3 bases are TGTGCCAGCAGCCAAGACCCCTCCGTCGATACGCAGTATTTT. The encoded protein is CASSQDPSVDTQYF.